This T cell receptor beta chain originates from a study of identical twins. This clonotype was seen many times. Germline CDR1 reads DFQATT; CDR2 reads SNEGSKA (reference sequence). This CDR3 region has 11 residues. V lost 7 bases, J lost 0 bases, and 6 bases lay in between. TCRdb reprocessed the 5' RACE reads via MiXCR and lists one record per CDR3 protein. Here the sample spans about 520,000 distinct CDR3 sequences, around 20% being singletons. This sample was also put to use in a study of T cells expressing NK-cell markers. As reported in that work: About six donors showed dominant NKG2C+ clonotypes comprising about 1.0-7.5% of their CD8+ T cells. Topping the CD3+CD56-NKG2C+ fraction as well were these clonotypes, in a few donors.

The source is a woman aged 18 to 35 in good health. This chain joins TRBV20-1 and TRBJ2-5, with D hard to call. The sequencing sample was made of CD4+ T cells sorted from blood. The CDR3 sequence: CSGPDQETQYF. Written as DNA, the CDR3 is TGCAGTGGTCCAGACCAAGAGACCCAGTACTTC.